One T cell receptor (beta chain) is described in this entry. The data are from a study of blood T cell repertoires in COVID-19. Germline V gives CDR1 SQVTM, CDR2 ANQGSEA. The ends lost 8 bases at V and 1 base at J; junction bases unmatched: 6. The CDR3 has 13 amino acids. The protocol was immunoSEQ multiplex PCR, while the TCRdb copy is restricted to in-frame clones and leaves out a portion. The table includes some 150,000 clones, under 85% detected once. This clonotype was sampled from a human donor in a cohort sampled during active COVID-19. The chain is built from TRBV29-1 and TRBJ2-3; 7 bases line up with TRBD1. Sequences were obtained from peripheral blood. The CDR3 here is CSTYGQGTDTQYF. Written as DNA, the CDR3 is TGCAGCACCTACGGACAGGGCACAGATACGCAGTATTTT.